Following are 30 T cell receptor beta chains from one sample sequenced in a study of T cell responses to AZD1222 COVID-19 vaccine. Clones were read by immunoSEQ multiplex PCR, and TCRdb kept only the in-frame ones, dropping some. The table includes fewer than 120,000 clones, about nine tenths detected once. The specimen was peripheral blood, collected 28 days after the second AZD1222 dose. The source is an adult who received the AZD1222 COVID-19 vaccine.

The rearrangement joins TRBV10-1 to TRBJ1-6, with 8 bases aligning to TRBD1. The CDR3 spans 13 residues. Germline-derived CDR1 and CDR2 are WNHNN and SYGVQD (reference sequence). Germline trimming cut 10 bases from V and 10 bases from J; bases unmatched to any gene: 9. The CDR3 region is CATKTGEESPLHF. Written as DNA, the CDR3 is TGCGCCACCAAGACAGGGGAGGAATCACCCCTCCACTTT.

The CDR3 coding sequence is TGTGCCTGGAGTGGTAGCAATCAGCCCCAGCATTTT. As protein: CAWSGSNQPQHF. The chain employs TRBV30 and TRBJ1-5; D gene uncertain. V was clipped by 1 base and J by 0 bases, with 1 base between them. This CDR3 comprises 12 residues. From germline, CDR1 is GTSNPN and CDR2 SVGIG (reference sequence).

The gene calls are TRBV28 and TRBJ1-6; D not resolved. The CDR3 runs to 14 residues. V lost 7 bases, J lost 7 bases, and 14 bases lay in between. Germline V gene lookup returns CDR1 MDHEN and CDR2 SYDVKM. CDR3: CASTAGLGNSPLHF. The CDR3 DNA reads TGTGCCAGCACCGCGGGCTTGGGGAATTCACCCCTCCACTTT.

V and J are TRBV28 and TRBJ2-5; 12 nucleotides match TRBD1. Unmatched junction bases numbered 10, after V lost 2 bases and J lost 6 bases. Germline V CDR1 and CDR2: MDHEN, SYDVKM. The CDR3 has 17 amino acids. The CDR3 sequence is CASSLEPRDRGLKTQYF. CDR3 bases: TGTGCCAGCAGTTTAGAGCCCCGGGACAGGGGGCTGAAGACCCAGTACTTC. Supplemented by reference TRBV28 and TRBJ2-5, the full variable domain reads DVKVTQSSRYLVKRTGEKVFLECVQDMDHENMFWYRQDPGLGLRLIYFSYDVKMKEKGDIPEGYSVSREKKERFSLILESASTNQTSMYLCASSLEPRDRGLKTQYFGPGTRLLVL.

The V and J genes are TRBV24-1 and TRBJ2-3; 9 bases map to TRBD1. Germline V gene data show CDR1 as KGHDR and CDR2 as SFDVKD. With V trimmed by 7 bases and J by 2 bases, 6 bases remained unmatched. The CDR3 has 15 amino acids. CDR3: CATSPGTGYTDTQYF. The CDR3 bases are TGTGCCACCAGCCCCGGGACAGGGTACACAGATACGCAGTATTTT.

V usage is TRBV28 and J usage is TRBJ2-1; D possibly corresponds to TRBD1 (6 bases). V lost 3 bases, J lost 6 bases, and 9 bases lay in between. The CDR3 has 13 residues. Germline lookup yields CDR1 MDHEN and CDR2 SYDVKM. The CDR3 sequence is CASSFDRTNEQFF. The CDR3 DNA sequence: TGTGCCAGCAGTTTCGACAGGACCAATGAGCAGTTCTTC.

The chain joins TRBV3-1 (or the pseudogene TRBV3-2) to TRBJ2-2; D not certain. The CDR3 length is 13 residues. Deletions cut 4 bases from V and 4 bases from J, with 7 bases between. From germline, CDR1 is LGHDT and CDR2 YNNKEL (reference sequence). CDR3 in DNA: TGTGCCAGCAGCCTTACAGTCACCGGGGAGCTGTTTTTT. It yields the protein CASSLTVTGELFF.

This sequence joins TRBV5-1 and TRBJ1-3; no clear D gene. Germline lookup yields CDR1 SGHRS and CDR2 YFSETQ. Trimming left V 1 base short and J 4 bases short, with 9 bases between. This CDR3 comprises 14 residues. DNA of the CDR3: TGCGCCAGCAGCTTGCAGTCACGGGGAAACACCATATATTTT. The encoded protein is CASSLQSRGNTIYF.

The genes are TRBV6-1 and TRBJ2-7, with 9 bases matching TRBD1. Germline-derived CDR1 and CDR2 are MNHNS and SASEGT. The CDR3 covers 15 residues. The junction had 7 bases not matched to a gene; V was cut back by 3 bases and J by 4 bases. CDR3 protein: CASSEPPGQGYEQYF. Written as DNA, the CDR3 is TGTGCCAGCAGTGAGCCACCGGGACAGGGTTACGAGCAGTACTTC.

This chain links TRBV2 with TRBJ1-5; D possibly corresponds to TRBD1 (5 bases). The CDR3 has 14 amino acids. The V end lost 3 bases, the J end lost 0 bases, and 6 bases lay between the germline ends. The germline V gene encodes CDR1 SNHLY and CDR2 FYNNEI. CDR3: CASSEQGSNQPQHF. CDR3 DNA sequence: TGTGCCAGCAGTGAGCAGGGTAGCAATCAGCCCCAGCATTTT.

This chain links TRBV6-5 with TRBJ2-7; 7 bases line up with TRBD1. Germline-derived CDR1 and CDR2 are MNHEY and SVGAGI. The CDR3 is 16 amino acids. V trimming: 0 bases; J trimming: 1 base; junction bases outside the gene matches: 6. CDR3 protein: CASSYSSGGGSYEQYF. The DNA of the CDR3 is TGTGCCAGCAGTTACTCCTCAGGGGGTGGGTCCTACGAGCAGTACTTC.

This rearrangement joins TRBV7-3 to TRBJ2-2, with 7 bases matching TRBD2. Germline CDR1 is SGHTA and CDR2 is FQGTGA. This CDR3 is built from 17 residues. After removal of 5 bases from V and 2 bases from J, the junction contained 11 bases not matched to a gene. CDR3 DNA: TGTGCCAGCAGCCCTCTTTCGGTAGCGGGTAACACCGGGGAGCTGTTTTTT. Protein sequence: CASSPLSVAGNTGELFF.

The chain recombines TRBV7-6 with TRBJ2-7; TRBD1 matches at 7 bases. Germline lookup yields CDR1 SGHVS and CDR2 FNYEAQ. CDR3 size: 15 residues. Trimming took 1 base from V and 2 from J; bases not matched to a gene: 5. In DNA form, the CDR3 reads TGTGCCAGCAGCTTAGAACAGGGGTCCCCCTACGAGCAGTACTTC. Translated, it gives CASSLEQGSPYEQYF. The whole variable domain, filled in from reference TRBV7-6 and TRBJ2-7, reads GAGVSQSPRYKVTKRGQDVALRCDPISGHVSLYWYRQALGQGPEFLTYFNYEAQQDKSGLPNDRFSAERPEGSISTLTIQRTEQRDSAMYRCASSLEQGSPYEQYFGPGTRLTVT.

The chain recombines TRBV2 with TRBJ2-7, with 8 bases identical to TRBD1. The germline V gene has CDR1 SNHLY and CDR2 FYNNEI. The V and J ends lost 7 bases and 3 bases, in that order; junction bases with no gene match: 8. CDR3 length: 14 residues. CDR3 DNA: TGTGCCAGCACCCCGGCAGGGGGCAGCTACGAGCAGTACTTC. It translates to CASTPAGGSYEQYF.

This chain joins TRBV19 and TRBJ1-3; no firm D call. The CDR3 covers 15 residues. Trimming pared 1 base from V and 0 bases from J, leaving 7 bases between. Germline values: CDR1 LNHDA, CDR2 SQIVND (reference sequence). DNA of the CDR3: TGTGCCAGTAGTATAGGAGGGTCCTCTGGAAACACCATATATTTT. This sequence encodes CASSIGGSSGNTIYF.

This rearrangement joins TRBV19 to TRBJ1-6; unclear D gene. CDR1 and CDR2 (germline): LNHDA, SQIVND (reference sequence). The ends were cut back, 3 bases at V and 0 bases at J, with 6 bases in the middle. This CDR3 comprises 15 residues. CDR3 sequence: CASSMYSSYNSPLHF. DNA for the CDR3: TGTGCCAGTAGTATGTACAGCTCCTATAATTCACCCCTCCACTTT.

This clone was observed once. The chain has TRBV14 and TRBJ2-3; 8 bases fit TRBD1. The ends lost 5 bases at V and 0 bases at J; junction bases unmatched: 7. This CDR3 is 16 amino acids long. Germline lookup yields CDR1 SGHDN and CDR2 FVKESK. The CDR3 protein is CASSGWTGRSTDTQYF. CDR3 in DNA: TGTGCCAGCAGCGGATGGACAGGGCGTAGCACAGATACGCAGTATTTT.

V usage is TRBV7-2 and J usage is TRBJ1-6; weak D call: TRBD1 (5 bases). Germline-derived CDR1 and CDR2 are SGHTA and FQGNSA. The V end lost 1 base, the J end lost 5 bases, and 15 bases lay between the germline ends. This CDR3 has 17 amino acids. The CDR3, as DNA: TGTGCCAGCAGCTTAGGTCGAGTGGGAGGGGATAATTCACCCCTCCACTTT. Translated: CASSLGRVGGDNSPLHF.

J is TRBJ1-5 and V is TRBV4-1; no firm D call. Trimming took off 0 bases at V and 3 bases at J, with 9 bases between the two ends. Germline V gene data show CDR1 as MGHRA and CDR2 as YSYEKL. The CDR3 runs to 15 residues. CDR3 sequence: CASSQDPFLNQPQHF. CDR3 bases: TGCGCCAGCAGCCAAGATCCGTTCCTCAATCAGCCCCAGCATTTT.

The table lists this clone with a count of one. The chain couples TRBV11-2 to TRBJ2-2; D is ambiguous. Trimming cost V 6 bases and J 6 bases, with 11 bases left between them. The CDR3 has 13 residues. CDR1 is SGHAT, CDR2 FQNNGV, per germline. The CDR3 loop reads CASSGVLAGELFF. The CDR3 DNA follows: TGTGCCAGCAGTGGGGTGCTGGCCGGGGAGCTGTTTTTT.

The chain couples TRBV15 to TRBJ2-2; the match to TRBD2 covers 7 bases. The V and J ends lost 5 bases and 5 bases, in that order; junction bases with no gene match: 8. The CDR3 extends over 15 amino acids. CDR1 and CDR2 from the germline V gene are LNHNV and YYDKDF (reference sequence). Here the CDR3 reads CATSSLRGGTGELFF. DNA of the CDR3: TGTGCCACCAGCTCTCTTCGGGGAGGGACCGGGGAGCTGTTTTTT.

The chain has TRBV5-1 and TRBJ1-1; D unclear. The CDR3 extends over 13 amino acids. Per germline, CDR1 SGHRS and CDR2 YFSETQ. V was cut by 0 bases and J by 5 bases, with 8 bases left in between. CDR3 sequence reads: CASSLGSRTEAFF. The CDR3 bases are TGCGCCAGCAGCTTGGGGTCCCGAACTGAAGCTTTCTTT.

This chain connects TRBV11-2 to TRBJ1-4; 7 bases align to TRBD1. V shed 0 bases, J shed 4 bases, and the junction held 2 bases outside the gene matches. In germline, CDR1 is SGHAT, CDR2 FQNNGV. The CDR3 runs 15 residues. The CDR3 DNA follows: TGTGCCAGCAGCTTAGAGGGACAGAATAATGAAAAACTGTTTTTT. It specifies CASSLEGQNNEKLFF.

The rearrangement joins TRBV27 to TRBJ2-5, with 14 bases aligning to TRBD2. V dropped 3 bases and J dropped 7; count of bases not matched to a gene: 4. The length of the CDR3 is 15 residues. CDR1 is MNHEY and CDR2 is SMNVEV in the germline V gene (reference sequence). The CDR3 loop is CASSLTSGGAGTQYF. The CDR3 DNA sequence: TGTGCCAGCAGTTTGACTAGCGGGGGGGCCGGGACCCAGTACTTC.

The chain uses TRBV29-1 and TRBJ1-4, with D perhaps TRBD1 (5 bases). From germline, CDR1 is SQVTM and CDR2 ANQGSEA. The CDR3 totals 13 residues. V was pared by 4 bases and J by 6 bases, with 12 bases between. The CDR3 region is CSVGGSVDEKLFF. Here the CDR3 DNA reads TGCAGCGTTGGGGGGTCAGTTGATGAAAAACTGTTTTTT.

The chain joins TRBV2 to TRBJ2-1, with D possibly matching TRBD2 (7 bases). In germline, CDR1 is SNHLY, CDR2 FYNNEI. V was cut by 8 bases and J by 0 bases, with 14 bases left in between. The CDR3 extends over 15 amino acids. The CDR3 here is CASSRGAGSYNEQFF. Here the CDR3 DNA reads TGTGCCAGCTCTCGGGGGGCCGGCTCCTACAATGAGCAGTTCTTC.

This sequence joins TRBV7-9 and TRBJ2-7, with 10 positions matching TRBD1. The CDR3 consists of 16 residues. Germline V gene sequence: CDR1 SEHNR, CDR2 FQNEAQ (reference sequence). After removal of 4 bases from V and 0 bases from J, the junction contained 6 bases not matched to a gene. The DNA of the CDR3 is TGTGCCAGCAGCTCGTTCGGGACAGGGGACTCCTACGAGCAGTACTTC. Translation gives CASSSFGTGDSYEQYF.

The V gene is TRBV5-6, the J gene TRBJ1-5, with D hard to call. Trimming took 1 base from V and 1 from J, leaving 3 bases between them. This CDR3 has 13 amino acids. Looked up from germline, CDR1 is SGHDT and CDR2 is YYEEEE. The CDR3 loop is CASSLTSNQPQHF. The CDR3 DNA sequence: TGTGCCAGCAGCTTGACCAGCAATCAGCCCCAGCATTTT.

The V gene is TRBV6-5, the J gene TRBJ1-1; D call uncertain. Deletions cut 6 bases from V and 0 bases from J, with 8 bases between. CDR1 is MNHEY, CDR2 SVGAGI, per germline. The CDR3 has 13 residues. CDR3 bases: TGTGCCAGCAGGTGGGATTTGAACACTGAAGCTTTCTTT. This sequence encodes CASRWDLNTEAFF.

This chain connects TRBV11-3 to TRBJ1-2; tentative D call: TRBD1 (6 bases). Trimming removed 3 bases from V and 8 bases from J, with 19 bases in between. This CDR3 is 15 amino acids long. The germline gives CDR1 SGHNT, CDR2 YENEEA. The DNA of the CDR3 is TGTGCCAGCAGCTTCCATGAAGTCTTAACAGGGGGCTACACCTTC. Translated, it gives CASSFHEVLTGGYTF. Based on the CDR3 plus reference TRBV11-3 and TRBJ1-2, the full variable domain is EAGVVQSPRYKIIEKKQPVAFWCNPISGHNTLYWYLQNLGQGPELLIRYENEEAVDDSQLPKDRFSAERLKGVDSTLKIQPAELGDSAVYLCASSFHEVLTGGYTFGSGTRLTVV.